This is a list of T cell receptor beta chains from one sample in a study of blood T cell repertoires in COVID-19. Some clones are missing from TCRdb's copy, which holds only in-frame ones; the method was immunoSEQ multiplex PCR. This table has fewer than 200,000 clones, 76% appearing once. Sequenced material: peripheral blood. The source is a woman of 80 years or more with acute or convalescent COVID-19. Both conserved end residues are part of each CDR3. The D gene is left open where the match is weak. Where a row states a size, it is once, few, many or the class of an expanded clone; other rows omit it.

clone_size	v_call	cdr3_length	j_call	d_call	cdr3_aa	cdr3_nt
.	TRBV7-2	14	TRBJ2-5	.	CASSAPGVQETQYF	TGTGCCAGCAGCGCCCCAGGGGTGCAAGAGACCCAGTACTTC
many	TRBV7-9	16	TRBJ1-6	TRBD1	CASSLVTGAGGSPLHF	TGTGCCAGCAGCTTAGTCACCGGGGCAGGGGGTTCACCCCTCCACTTT
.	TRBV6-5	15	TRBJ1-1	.	CASSYGGSANTEAFF	TGTGCCAGCAGTTACGGGGGGTCCGCGAACACTGAAGCTTTCTTT
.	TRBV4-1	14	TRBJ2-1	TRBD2	CASKKETSAYEQFF	TGCGCCAGCAAAAAGGAGACTAGCGCATATGAGCAGTTCTTC
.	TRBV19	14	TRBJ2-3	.	CASSRRVGTDTQYF	TGTGCCAGTAGTAGGAGGGTTGGCACAGATACGCAGTATTTT
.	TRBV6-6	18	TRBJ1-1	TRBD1	CASSHSGRLTGRNTEAFF	TGTGCCAGCAGTCATTCCGGGAGATTGACAGGGAGGAACACTGAAGCTTTCTTT
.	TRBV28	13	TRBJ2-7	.	CASSLAYSYEQYF	TGTGCCAGCAGTTTAGCCTACAGCTACGAGCAGTACTTC
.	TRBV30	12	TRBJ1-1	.	CAWRRGGPEAFF	TGTGCCTGGAGGAGGGGAGGTCCTGAAGCTTTCTTT
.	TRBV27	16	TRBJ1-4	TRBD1	CASSPTGGPREEKLFF	TGTGCCAGCAGTCCGACAGGGGGTCCCCGGGAGGAAAAACTGTTTTTT
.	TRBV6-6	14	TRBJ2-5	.	CASRGPGPGETQYF	TGTGCCAGCAGGGGGCCCGGGCCGGGTGAGACCCAGTACTTC
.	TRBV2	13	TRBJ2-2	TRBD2	CASGLAPPGELFF	TGTGCCAGCGGACTAGCACCCCCCGGGGAGCTGTTTTTT
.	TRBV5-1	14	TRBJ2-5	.	CASSLWQNQETQYF	TGCGCCAGCAGCTTATGGCAGAACCAAGAGACCCAGTACTTC
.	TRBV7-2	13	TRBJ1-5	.	CASSLEGRQPQHF	TGTGCCAGCAGTCTTGAGGGCCGGCAGCCCCAGCATTTT
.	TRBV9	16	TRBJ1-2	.	CASSVEGVASGYGYTF	TGTGCCAGCAGCGTAGAAGGGGTCGCTAGTGGCTATGGCTACACCTTC
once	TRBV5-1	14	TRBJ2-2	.	CASKNPTVTGELFF	TGCGCCAGCAAAAACCCGACAGTGACCGGGGAGCTGTTTTTT
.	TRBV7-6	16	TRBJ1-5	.	CASSLAPGQNNQPQHF	TGTGCCAGCAGCTTAGCGCCCGGACAGAACAATCAGCCCCAGCATTTT
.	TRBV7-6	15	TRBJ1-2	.	CASSAYRAVTNGYTF	TGTGCCAGCAGCGCTTACAGGGCCGTTACCAATGGCTACACCTTC
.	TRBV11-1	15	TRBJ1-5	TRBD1	CASSSGTGKGQPQHF	TGTGCCAGCAGCTCCGGGACAGGGAAGGGTCAGCCCCAGCATTTT
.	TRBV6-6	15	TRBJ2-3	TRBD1	CASSYSRGQGDTQYF	TGTGCCAGCAGTTACTCGAGGGGACAGGGAGATACGCAGTATTTT
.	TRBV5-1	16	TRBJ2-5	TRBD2	CASSPTQTSGQETQYF	TGCGCCAGCAGCCCCACCCAGACTAGCGGGCAAGAGACCCAGTACTTC
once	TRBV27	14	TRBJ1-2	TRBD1	CASRETGGGYGYTF	TGTGCCAGCAGAGAGACAGGGGGTGGCTATGGCTACACCTTC
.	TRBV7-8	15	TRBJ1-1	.	CASSLAYHGNTEAFF	TGTGCCAGCAGCTTAGCGTACCACGGGAACACTGAAGCTTTCTTT
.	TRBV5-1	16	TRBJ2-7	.	CASSLDLRGLTYEQYF	TGCGCCAGCAGCTTGGATCTGCGGGGCCTCACCTACGAGCAGTACTTC
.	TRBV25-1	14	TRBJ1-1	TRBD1	CASRSTGDNTEAFF	TGTGCCAGCAGATCCACAGGGGATAACACTGAAGCTTTCTTT
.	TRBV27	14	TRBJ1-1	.	CASSLWGQNTEAFF	TGTGCCAGCAGTTTATGGGGACAGAACACTGAAGCTTTCTTT
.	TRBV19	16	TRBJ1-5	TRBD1	CASRRRDSLSNQPQHF	TGTGCCAGTAGGCGTAGGGACAGTCTGAGCAATCAGCCCCAGCATTTT
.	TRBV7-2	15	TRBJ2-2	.	CASSSRTGGSGELFF	TGTGCCAGCAGCTCGCGGACAGGAGGGTCCGGGGAGCTGTTTTTT
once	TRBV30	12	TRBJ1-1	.	CAWSVYETEAFF	TGTGCCTGGAGTGTATACGAGACTGAAGCTTTCTTT
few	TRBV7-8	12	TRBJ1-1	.	CASSRVRTEAFF	TGTGCCAGCAGCCGAGTCAGGACTGAAGCTTTCTTT
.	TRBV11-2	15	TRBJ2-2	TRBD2	CASSGRGSNTGELFF	TGTGCCAGCAGCGGGCGGGGGTCGAACACCGGGGAGCTGTTTTTT
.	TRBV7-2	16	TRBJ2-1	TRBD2	CASRGVGGTSGNEQFF	TGTGCTTCACGAGGGGTAGGGGGGACTAGCGGCAATGAGCAGTTCTTC
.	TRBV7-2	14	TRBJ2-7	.	CASSRNTVSYEQYF	TGTGCCAGCAGCCGTAATACAGTTTCCTACGAGCAGTACTTC
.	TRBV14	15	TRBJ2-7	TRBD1	CASSPRTGGEYEQYF	TGTGCCAGCAGCCCTCGGACAGGGGGCGAGTACGAGCAGTACTTC
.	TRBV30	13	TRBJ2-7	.	CAWSNGHTYEQYF	TGTGCCTGGAGTAACGGACATACTTACGAGCAGTACTTC
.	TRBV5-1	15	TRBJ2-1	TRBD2	CASSSGLAAYNEQFF	TGCGCCAGCAGCTCGGGACTAGCGGCCTACAATGAGCAGTTCTTC
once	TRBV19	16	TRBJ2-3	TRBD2	CASSVSLAGHTDTQYF	TGTGCCAGTAGTGTATCTCTAGCGGGACACACAGATACGCAGTATTTT
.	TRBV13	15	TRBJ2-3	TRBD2	CASSAPSGGIDTQYF	TGTGCCAGCAGCGCACCTAGCGGGGGGATAGATACGCAGTATTTT
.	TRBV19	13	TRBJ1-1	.	CASTNHATAEAFF	TGTGCCAGTACCAACCACGCCACAGCTGAAGCTTTCTTT
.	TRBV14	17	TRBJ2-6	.	CASSQQGGLAGANVLTF	TGTGCCAGCAGCCAGCAGGGGGGATTGGCTGGGGCCAACGTCCTGACTTTC
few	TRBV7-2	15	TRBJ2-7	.	CASSFLTGPSYEQYF	TGTGCCAGCAGCTTCTTAACAGGCCCAAGCTACGAGCAGTACTTC
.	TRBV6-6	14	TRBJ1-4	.	CASSPGVLNEKLFF	TGTGCCAGCAGCCCCGGGGTTCTCAATGAAAAACTGTTTTTT
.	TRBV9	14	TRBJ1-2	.	CASSVGGQSYGYTF	TGTGCCAGCAGCGTAGGGGGGCAGAGCTATGGCTACACCTTC
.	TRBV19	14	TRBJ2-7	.	CASKAGWNSYEQYF	TGTGCCAGTAAGGCAGGGTGGAACTCCTACGAGCAGTACTTC
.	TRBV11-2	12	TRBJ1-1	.	CASSFEQGEAFF	TGTGCCAGCAGCTTTGAACAGGGTGAAGCTTTCTTT
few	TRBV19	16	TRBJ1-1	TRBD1	CASSGGQGAVNTEAFF	TGTGCCAGTAGTGGTGGCCAGGGGGCGGTGAACACTGAAGCTTTCTTT
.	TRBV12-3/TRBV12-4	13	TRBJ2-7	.	CASSFHDFNEQYF	TGTGCCAGCAGTTTCCACGACTTCAACGAGCAGTACTTC
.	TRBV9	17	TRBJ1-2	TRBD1	CASSVGPRDRGNYGYTF	TGTGCCAGCAGCGTAGGACCCCGCGACAGGGGTAACTATGGCTACACCTTC
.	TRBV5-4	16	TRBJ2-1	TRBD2	CASSLGASGRRNEQFF	TGTGCCAGCAGCTTGGGGGCTAGCGGGAGGAGGAATGAGCAGTTCTTC
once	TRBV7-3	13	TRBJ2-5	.	CASSLATGETQYF	TGTGCCAGCAGCTTGGCTACGGGAGAGACCCAGTACTTC
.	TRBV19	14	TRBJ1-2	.	CASSWKGRDYGYTF	TGTGCCAGTAGTTGGAAGGGGCGCGACTATGGCTACACCTTC
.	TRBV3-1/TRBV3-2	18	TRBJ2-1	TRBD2	CASSQGASGGAFNNEQFF	TGTGCCAGCAGCCAAGGGGCTAGCGGGGGGGCCTTCAACAATGAGCAGTTCTTC
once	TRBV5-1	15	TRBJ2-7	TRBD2	CASSLTLAGGYEQYF	TGCGCCAGCAGCTTAACTCTAGCGGGAGGCTACGAGCAGTACTTC